This is a list of T cell receptor beta chains from one sample in a study of metastatic and nonmetastatic thyroid tumors. MiXCR reprocessed the PCR reads for TCRdb. The sample contains about 20,000 clones, about a sixth of which appear only once. The sequencing input was blood. Receptor source: a female donor with papillary thyroid cancer or a benign thyroid nodule (not recorded which). Some clones in this sample may be carry-over from other donors' samples. Each CDR3 is given with its conserved first and last residue. D genes are given only for firm matches. Where a row states a size, it is once, few, many or the class of an expanded clone; other rows omit it.

abundance: few; v_gene: TRBV18; j_gene: TRBJ1-1; d_gene: TRBD1; CDR3aa: CASSLRDRGEAFF; CDR3nt: TGTGCCAGCTCCCTCCGGGACAGGGGTGAAGCTTTCTTT
abundance: few; v_gene: TRBV28; j_gene: TRBJ2-2; d_gene: NA; CDR3aa: CASSLRRQGRTGELFF; CDR3nt: TGTGCCAGCAGTTTAAGGAGGCAGGGTAGGACCGGGGAGTTGTTTTTT
abundance: many; v_gene: TRBV28; j_gene: TRBJ1-2; d_gene: NA; CDR3aa: CASSLQGFDYGYTF; CDR3nt: TGTGCCAGCAGTTTACAGGGATTTGACTATGGCTACACCTTC
abundance: many; v_gene: TRBV7-3; j_gene: TRBJ2-1; d_gene: NA; CDR3aa: CASSLTGDEQFF; CDR3nt: TGTGCCAGCAGCTTAACGGGAGATGAGCAGTTCTTC
abundance: few; v_gene: TRBV10-2; j_gene: TRBJ2-7; d_gene: NA; CDR3aa: CASGQSYEQYF; CDR3nt: TGCGCCAGCGGGCAATCCTACGAGCAGTACTTC
abundance: many; v_gene: TRBV28; j_gene: TRBJ1-1; d_gene: NA; CDR3aa: CASSLNTRAATEAFF; CDR3nt: TGTGCCAGCAGTTTAAACACAAGGGCCGCTACTGAAGCTTTCTTT
abundance: NA; v_gene: TRBV3-1; j_gene: TRBJ2-3; d_gene: TRBD2; CDR3aa: CASSQGRRGLDTQYF; CDR3nt: TGTGCCAGCAGCCAAGGAAGGCGGGGGTTAGATACGCAGTATTTT
abundance: many; v_gene: TRBV5-1; j_gene: TRBJ2-5; d_gene: NA; CDR3aa: CASSLSGHYQETQYF; CDR3nt: TGCGCCAGCAGCTTGAGCGGGCACTACCAAGAGACCCAGTACTTC
abundance: many; v_gene: TRBV28; j_gene: TRBJ1-5; d_gene: NA; CDR3aa: CASSLKLQATRAQHF; CDR3nt: TGTGCCAGCAGTTTGAAACTCCAGGCAACGAGGGCCCAGCATTTT
abundance: few; v_gene: TRBV28; j_gene: TRBJ2-1; d_gene: NA; CDR3aa: CASSFIGNAKFF; CDR3nt: TGTGCCAGCAGTTTTATAGGGAATGCGAAGTTCTTC
abundance: NA; v_gene: TRBV28; j_gene: TRBJ2-3; d_gene: TRBD2; CDR3aa: CASSSTGTSVTDTQYF; CDR3nt: TGTGCCAGCAGTAGCACCGGGACTAGCGTCACAGATACGCAGTATTTT
abundance: medium-sized; v_gene: TRBV10-1; j_gene: TRBJ2-7; d_gene: TRBD2; CDR3aa: CASSASGTYEQYF; CDR3nt: TGCGCCAGCAGTGCTAGCGGGACCTACGAGCAGTACTTC
abundance: many; v_gene: TRBV29-1; j_gene: TRBJ2-1; d_gene: NA; CDR3aa: CSVVALSYNEQFF; CDR3nt: TGCAGCGTTGTAGCCCTTTCCTACAATGAGCAGTTCTTC
abundance: many; v_gene: TRBV24-1; j_gene: TRBJ2-2; d_gene: TRBD1; CDR3aa: CATSDLKTGQATGELFF; CDR3nt: TGTGCCACCAGTGATTTAAAGACAGGGCAGGCCACCGGGGAGCTGTTTTTT
abundance: many; v_gene: TRBV19; j_gene: TRBJ2-5; d_gene: TRBD2; CDR3aa: CASSIDGRGVPETQYF; CDR3nt: TGTGCCAGTAGTATAGATGGGCGGGGGGTGCCGGAGACCCAGTACTTC
abundance: NA; v_gene: TRBV19; j_gene: TRBJ1-2; d_gene: TRBD1; CDR3aa: CASSILSLTGANYGYTF; CDR3nt: TGTGCCAGTAGTATACTAAGTTTGACAGGGGCTAACTATGGCTACACCTTC
abundance: medium-sized; v_gene: TRBV28; j_gene: TRBJ1-5; d_gene: TRBD1; CDR3aa: CASSLGDRDQPQHF; CDR3nt: TGTGCCAGCAGTTTGGGGGACAGGGATCAGCCCCAGCATTTT
abundance: NA; v_gene: TRBV28; j_gene: TRBJ2-1; d_gene: TRBD1; CDR3aa: CASIFPPPGGPNSYNEQFF; CDR3nt: TGTGCCAGCATTTTTCCCCCGCCAGGGGGCCCGAACTCCTACAATGAGCAGTTCTTC
abundance: NA; v_gene: TRBV19; j_gene: TRBJ1-1; d_gene: NA; CDR3aa: CASIGGQGNTEAFF; CDR3nt: TGTGCCAGTATAGGGGGGCAGGGGAACACTGAAGCTTTCTTT
abundance: NA; v_gene: TRBV7-9; j_gene: TRBJ2-1; d_gene: NA; CDR3aa: CASSPFLRYNEQFF; CDR3nt: TGTGCCAGCAGTCCGTTCCTTAGATACAATGAGCAGTTCTTC
abundance: few; v_gene: TRBV28; j_gene: TRBJ1-2; d_gene: NA; CDR3aa: CASSLVAQVQYGYAF; CDR3nt: TGTGCCAGCAGTTTGGTTGCGCAGGTGCAGTATGGCTACGCCTTC
abundance: medium-sized; v_gene: TRBV2; j_gene: TRBJ1-1; d_gene: TRBD1; CDR3aa: CASKVGTVNTEAFF; CDR3nt: TGTGCCAGCAAGGTAGGGACAGTAAACACTGAAGCTTTCTTT
abundance: many; v_gene: TRBV7-2; j_gene: TRBJ2-3; d_gene: NA; CDR3aa: CASRDGSSTDTQYF; CDR3nt: TGTGCCAGCAGAGACGGAAGTAGCACAGATACGCAGTATTTT
abundance: many; v_gene: TRBV18; j_gene: TRBJ2-1; d_gene: NA; CDR3aa: CASSPEGSNYNEQFF; CDR3nt: TGTGCCAGCTCACCAGAGGGTTCCAACTACAATGAGCAGTTCTTC
abundance: few; v_gene: TRBV19; j_gene: TRBJ1-2; d_gene: NA; CDR3aa: CASSSQDNWGGGYTF; CDR3nt: TGTGCCAGTAGTTCCCAGGACAACTGGGGGGGCGGCTACACCTTC
abundance: NA; v_gene: TRBV9; j_gene: TRBJ1-3; d_gene: NA; CDR3aa: CASSTTGRPSSGNIIYF; CDR3nt: TGTGCCAGCAGCACAACCGGGAGACCTTCATCCGGAAACATCATATATTTT
abundance: medium-sized; v_gene: TRBV6-1; j_gene: TRBJ2-7; d_gene: TRBD1; CDR3aa: CASTSTPTGGYEQYF; CDR3nt: TGTGCCAGCACCTCGACCCCGACAGGGGGCTACGAGCAGTACTTC
abundance: NA; v_gene: TRBV3-1; j_gene: TRBJ2-3; d_gene: TRBD2; CDR3aa: CASSQDLAGTDTQYF; CDR3nt: TGTGCCAGCAGCCAAGACCTAGCGGGTACAGATACGCAGTATTTT
abundance: many; v_gene: TRBV12-3/TRBV12-4; j_gene: TRBJ1-2; d_gene: TRBD1; CDR3aa: CASSRDRGVSGYTF; CDR3nt: TGTGCCAGCAGTCGAGACAGGGGCGTATCTGGCTACACCTTC
abundance: medium-sized; v_gene: TRBV28; j_gene: TRBJ1-6; d_gene: TRBD1; CDR3aa: CASRGGRTGNSPLHF; CDR3nt: TGTGCCAGCAGAGGGGGAAGGACAGGGAATTCACCCCTCCACTTT
abundance: NA; v_gene: TRBV7-3; j_gene: TRBJ2-6; d_gene: NA; CDR3aa: CSSSFRGSRADVLTF; CDR3nt: TGTTCCAGCAGCTTTAGGGGATCTAGGGCCGACGTCCTGACTTTC
abundance: many; v_gene: TRBV5-6; j_gene: TRBJ2-1; d_gene: TRBD2; CDR3aa: CASSLAWVAGDNEQFF; CDR3nt: TGTGCCAGCAGCTTGGCGTGGGTAGCGGGAGATAATGAGCAGTTCTTC
abundance: many; v_gene: TRBV7-9; j_gene: TRBJ2-1; d_gene: TRBD2; CDR3aa: CASSWDYRASNEQFF; CDR3nt: TGTGCCAGCAGTTGGGACTATCGCGCGAGCAATGAGCAGTTCTTC
abundance: many; v_gene: TRBV5-1; j_gene: TRBJ2-3; d_gene: TRBD1; CDR3aa: CASSGTGVETQYF; CDR3nt: TGCGCCAGCAGCGGGACAGGGGTTGAGACGCAGTATTTT
abundance: NA; v_gene: TRBV6-2/TRBV6-3; j_gene: TRBJ2-7; d_gene: NA; CDR3aa: CASRPGGALPYEQYF; CDR3nt: TGTGCCAGCAGACCCGGGGGAGCGCTCCCCTACGAGCAGTACTTC
abundance: many; v_gene: TRBV7-6; j_gene: TRBJ2-3; d_gene: NA; CDR3aa: CASSFPLHTDTQYF; CDR3nt: TGTGCCAGCAGCTTCCCCCTACACACAGATACGCAGTATTTT
abundance: many; v_gene: TRBV5-1; j_gene: TRBJ2-5; d_gene: TRBD2; CDR3aa: CASSLAGLLTSRETQYF; CDR3nt: TGCGCCAGCAGCTTGGCCGGTCTCTTGACTAGCCGTGAGACCCAGTACTTC
abundance: many; v_gene: TRBV7-2; j_gene: TRBJ1-2; d_gene: NA; CDR3aa: CASSLGSPPTVYGYTF; CDR3nt: TGTGCCAGCAGCTTAGGCTCCCCACCCACAGTCTATGGCTACACCTTC
abundance: many; v_gene: TRBV28; j_gene: TRBJ1-1; d_gene: TRBD1; CDR3aa: CASGLTGGTEAFF; CDR3nt: TGTGCCAGCGGCCTGACAGGGGGCACTGAAGCTTTCTTT
abundance: NA; v_gene: TRBV6-1; j_gene: TRBJ2-1; d_gene: TRBD2; CDR3aa: CASSQTSGFYNEQFF; CDR3nt: TGTGCCAGCAGTCAAACTAGCGGGTTCTACAATGAGCAGTTCTTC
abundance: NA; v_gene: TRBV19; j_gene: TRBJ2-7; d_gene: TRBD2; CDR3aa: CATRTSGNDEQYF; CDR3nt: TGTGCCACTAGGACTAGCGGGAACGACGAGCAGTACTTC
abundance: medium-sized; v_gene: TRBV28; j_gene: TRBJ2-7; d_gene: TRBD2; CDR3aa: CASSLLAGGVYEQYF; CDR3nt: TGTGCCAGCAGTTTACTTGCGGGAGGGGTTTACGAGCAGTACTTC
abundance: few; v_gene: TRBV28; j_gene: TRBJ2-1; d_gene: TRBD2; CDR3aa: CASSSGGAVDEQFF; CDR3nt: TGTGCCAGCAGTTCCGGGGGGGCCGTGGATGAGCAGTTCTTC
abundance: many; v_gene: TRBV20-1; j_gene: TRBJ2-7; d_gene: NA; CDR3aa: CSARDPRLTLYEQYF; CDR3nt: TGCAGTGCTAGGGACCCGAGACTTACCCTCTACGAGCAGTACTTC
abundance: many; v_gene: TRBV15; j_gene: TRBJ2-7; d_gene: NA; CDR3aa: CATSMRTASYEQYF; CDR3nt: TGTGCCACCAGCATGAGGACAGCCTCCTACGAGCAGTACTTC
abundance: many; v_gene: TRBV7-9; j_gene: TRBJ1-2; d_gene: NA; CDR3aa: CASASGPRQGNYGYTF; CDR3nt: TGTGCCAGCGCCTCCGGCCCTCGGCAGGGGAACTATGGCTACACCTTC
abundance: NA; v_gene: TRBV10-3; j_gene: TRBJ1-1; d_gene: TRBD1; CDR3aa: CATEGTANTEAFF; CDR3nt: TGTGCTACGGAGGGGACAGCGAACACTGAAGCTTTCTTT
abundance: NA; v_gene: TRBV27; j_gene: TRBJ2-3; d_gene: NA; CDR3aa: CASSTLTDTQYF; CDR3nt: TGTGCCAGCAGTACACTCACAGATACGCAGTATTTT
abundance: medium-sized; v_gene: TRBV6-5; j_gene: TRBJ1-1; d_gene: TRBD1; CDR3aa: CASSYPPDREAFF; CDR3nt: TGTGCCAGCAGTTACCCACCCGACAGGGAGGCTTTCTTT
abundance: NA; v_gene: TRBV5-4; j_gene: TRBJ1-1; d_gene: NA; CDR3aa: CASSLAGTDPEAFF; CDR3nt: TGTGCCAGTAGCTTGGCCGGGACTGACCCTGAAGCTTTCTTT
abundance: medium-sized; v_gene: TRBV6-1; j_gene: TRBJ2-3; d_gene: TRBD2; CDR3aa: CASRWGTSGATDTQYF; CDR3nt: TGTGCCAGCAGATGGGGGACTAGCGGGGCCACAGATACGCAGTATTTT